One sample yielded the 13 T cell receptor beta chains listed below, sequenced in a study of blood T cells in healthy people across ages. Together with a sample-barcoded 5' primer, a J-beta primer mix was included in a second PCR lasting about 7 to 11 cycles. TCRdb re-called the 5' RACE reads through MiXCR, storing one row per CDR3 protein. Here the sample spans around 670,000 distinct CDR3 sequences, about 30% being singletons. Sequencing input: blood. The receptors here all came from a woman aged 80 or over in good health.

This clonotype was picked up many times. The chain couples TRBV12-3 or TRBV12-4 to TRBJ1-2, with TRBD1 matching 7 bases. The V segment lost 3 bases and the J segment 7 bases; nucleotides outside the gene matches: 8. The CDR3 sequence is 14 residues long. CDR3 in DNA: TGTGCCAGCAGTTTGACAGAGGGGGCGGGTGGCTACACCTTC. It yields the protein CASSLTEGAGGYTF.

There are many counts of this clonotype. The chain is built from TRBV5-1 and TRBJ2-3; D gene ambiguous. V lost 2 bases and J 2 bases, leaving 9 bases between the germline ends. The CDR3 runs 14 residues. Germline CDR1 reads SGHRS; CDR2 reads YFSETQ. CDR3 in DNA: TGCGCCAGCAGCTTTTTTACTGACACAGATACGCAGTATTTT. It codes for CASSFFTDTDTQYF.

In its sample, this clonotype was seen many times. The CDR3 region has the DNA TGTGCCAGCAGTCCTCGCAGGGCCCCCTACAATGAGCAGTTCTTC. It encodes CASSPRRAPYNEQFF. The chain has TRBV12-3 or TRBV12-4 and TRBJ2-1, with D possibly being TRBD1 (5 bases). The CDR3 consists of 15 residues. The V end was cut by 5 bases, the J end by 2 bases, with 13 bases between.

The chain links TRBV4-2 to TRBJ1-6; no definite D call. Trimming shortened V by 0 bases and J by 7 bases, and 13 bases separated the two germline ends. CDR1 LGHNA and CDR2 YNFKEQ come from the germline V gene. This CDR3 region has 16 residues. CDR3 coding DNA: TGTGCCAGCAGCCAAGACGGAGAGACGGACAATTCACCCCTCCACTTT. It encodes CASSQDGETDNSPLHF.

The rearrangement uses TRBV30 and TRBJ2-7; 8 nucleotides align to TRBD2. J gave up 10 bases and V 1 base, and 6 bases lay outside the gene matches. In germline, CDR1 is GTSNPN, CDR2 SVGIG (reference sequence). The length of the CDR3 is 12 residues. CDR3: CAWSATSANQYF. The CDR3 nucleotides read TGTGCCTGGAGTGCGACTAGCGCCAACCAGTACTTC.

To note about this clonotype: A much larger clonotype is one base distant, so this may be a read error. The chain couples TRBV20-1 to TRBJ2-1; no clear D gene. The better agreement between TRBJ2-7 and the DNA end casts doubt on the J call. This CDR3 spans 13 amino acids. Germline V gene lookup returns CDR1 DFQATT and CDR2 SNEGSKA (reference sequence). CDR3 amino acids: CSARAEFNNEQYF. As DNA, the CDR3 is TGCAGTGCTAGAGCGGAATTTAACAATGAGCAGTACTTC.

The chain joins TRBV20-1 to TRBJ1-5, with D possibly matching TRBD1 (6 bases). Trimming stripped 3 bases from V and 4 bases from J, with 13 bases between. From germline, CDR1 is DFQATT and CDR2 SNEGSKA (reference sequence). The CDR3 totals 14 residues. CDR3 sequence reads: CSASSRGRNQPQHF. CDR3 coding DNA: TGCAGTGCTAGCAGCAGGGGACGTAATCAGCCCCAGCATTTT.

This clonotype was observed a handful of times. A much larger clone differs from this one at a single base, so this may be a read error. J is TRBJ2-5 and V is TRBV15, with D possibly matching TRBD1 (5 bases). The J call may be faulty, since TRBJ2-7 better matches the DNA end. The CDR3 spans 14 residues. Germline CDR1 reads LNHNV; CDR2 reads YYDKDF (reference sequence). CDR3 in amino acids: CATSRKGNWDEQYF. The DNA of the CDR3 is TGTGCCACTTCTCGGAAGGGGAATTGGGACGAGCAGTACTTC.

This clonotype was counted many times. The chain employs TRBV4-2 and TRBJ2-4; the D is unclear. Deletions cut 0 bases from V and 5 bases from J, with 11 bases between. Germline CDR1 and CDR2: LGHNA and YNFKEQ. This CDR3 spans 15 amino acids. The CDR3 spells CASSQEQSRENIQYF. DNA for the CDR3: TGTGCCAGCAGCCAAGAGCAATCAAGGGAAAACATTCAGTACTTC.

Concerning this clonotype: Being one base from a much bigger clone, this may be a read error. The chain has TRBV6-4 and TRBJ1-2, with a possible D match to TRBD1 (5 bases). CDR3 length: 15 residues. The germline gives CDR1 MRHNA, CDR2 SNTAGT. The CDR3 loop reads CAGSDQNVGTHGYTF. For the CDR3, the DNA is TGTGCCGGCAGTGACCAGAACGTAGGGACCCATGGCTACACCTTC.

The chain combines TRBV10-2 with TRBJ1-4; maybe TRBD1 (6 bases). The CDR3 is 14 residues long. V lost 0 bases, J lost 11 bases, and 13 bases lay in between. CDR1 is WSHSY and CDR2 is SAAADI in the germline V gene. CDR3 in DNA: TGCGCCAGCAGTGAGTCACAGGGACGGGATAAACTGTTTTTT. Translated: CASSESQGRDKLFF.

In regard to this clonotype: A much larger clone sits a single nucleotide away, making a read error possible. The chain couples TRBV7-2 to TRBJ1-4, with D perhaps TRBD1 (5 bases). This CDR3 spans 15 amino acids. From germline, CDR1 is SGHTA and CDR2 FQGNSA. Written as DNA, the CDR3 is TGTGCCGGCAGCTTAGTGGCAGGGCATAATGAAAAACTGTTTTTT. It is translated as CAGSLVAGHNEKLFF.

At least ten counts were recorded for this clonotype. V is TRBV7-8 and J is TRBJ2-6; D is possibly TRBD2 (5 bases). From germline, CDR1 is SGHVS and CDR2 FQNEAQ. The V and J ends lost 6 bases and 0 bases respectively, with 9 bases between them. The CDR3 is 15 residues long. This CDR3 reads CASRTTDSGANVLTF. The CDR3 region has the DNA TGTGCCAGCAGGACTACTGACTCTGGGGCCAACGTCCTGACTTTC.